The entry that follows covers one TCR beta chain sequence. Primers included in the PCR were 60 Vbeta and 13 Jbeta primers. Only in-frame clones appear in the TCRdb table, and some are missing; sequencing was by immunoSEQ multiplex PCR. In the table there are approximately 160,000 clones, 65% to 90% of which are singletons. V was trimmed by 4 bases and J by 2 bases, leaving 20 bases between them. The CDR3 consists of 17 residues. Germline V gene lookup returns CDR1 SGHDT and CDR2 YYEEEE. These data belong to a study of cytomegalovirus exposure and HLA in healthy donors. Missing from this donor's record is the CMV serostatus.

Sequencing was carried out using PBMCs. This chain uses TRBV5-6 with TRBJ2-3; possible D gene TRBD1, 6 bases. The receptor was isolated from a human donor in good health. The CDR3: CASSRIRNTGTTDTQYF. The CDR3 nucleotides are TGTGCCAGCAGCCGGATACGAAATACAGGGACCACAGATACGCAGTATTTT. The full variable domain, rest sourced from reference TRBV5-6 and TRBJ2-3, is DAGVTQSPTHLIKTRGQQVTLRCSPKSGHDTVSWYQQALGQGPQFIFQYYEEEERQRGNFPDRFSGHQFPNYSSELNVNALLLGDSALYLCASSRIRNTGTTDTQYFGPGTRLTVL.